Each of the 27 T cell receptor beta chains below was sequenced from the same sample in a study of T cells in localized non-small cell lung cancer. Sequencing used immunoSEQ multiplex PCR; TCRdb keeps in-frame clones, though not all of them. Of 1,500 to 2,000 clones listed, approximately 40% are singletons. The sample here was lung tumor tissue, taken before any cancer treatment. The receptors shown here come from a woman aged 40 to 75 with stage I lung adenocarcinoma.

V is TRBV11-3 and J is TRBJ1-3, with D tentatively TRBD1 (6 bases). Trimming took 1 base from V and 0 from J, leaving 13 bases between them. Germline V gene lookup returns CDR1 SGHNT and CDR2 YENEEA. The CDR3 is 17 amino acids. CDR3 protein: CASSLVAGASSGNTIYF. Written as DNA, the CDR3 is TGTGCCAGCAGCTTAGTGGCAGGGGCCAGCTCTGGAAACACCATATATTTT.

V is TRBV9 and J is TRBJ1-2; 7 bases are a match to TRBD1. Germline V gene data show CDR1 as SGDLS and CDR2 as YYNGEE. The ends lost 5 bases at V and 6 bases at J; junction bases unmatched: 10. CDR3 length equals 14 residues. CDR3 residues: CASRGDSPVHGYTF. The CDR3 DNA reads TGTGCCAGCAGAGGGGACAGCCCAGTGCATGGCTACACCTTC.

This chain uses TRBV28 with TRBJ2-7; 8 bases map to TRBD2. The germline CDR1 and CDR2 sequences are MDHEN and SYDVKM. The V segment lost 3 bases and the J segment 6 bases; nucleotides outside the gene matches: 10. This CDR3 comprises 15 residues. CDR3 in DNA: TGTGCCAGCAGTTTTTTCGAGGGACTAGTAGGCGAGCAGTACTTC. This encodes CASSFFEGLVGEQYF.

This clone was recorded once. This sequence joins TRBV29-1 and TRBJ1-1; D is perhaps TRBD1 (5 bases). The CDR3 loop spans 12 amino acids. The V and J ends lost 4 bases and 4 bases respectively, with 10 bases between them. CDR1 and CDR2 from the germline V gene are SQVTM and ANQGSEA. The CDR3 reads CSVVPGRTEAFF. The CDR3 nucleotides read TGCAGCGTTGTTCCAGGGCGCACTGAAGCTTTCTTT.

The chain couples TRBV30 to TRBJ2-3, with 10 bases fitting TRBD2. V shed 0 bases and J 4 bases; nucleotides not matched to a gene: 16. This CDR3 contains 19 residues. Looked up from germline, CDR1 is GTSNPN and CDR2 is SVGIG (reference sequence). Here the CDR3 DNA reads TGTGCCTGGAGTGTATCGAGCGGGGGGGCTCTAAACGTAGCAGATACGCAGTATTTT. Translated: CAWSVSSGGALNVADTQYF.

This chain uses TRBV29-1 with TRBJ2-3, with 13 bases aligning to TRBD2. After removal of 1 base from V and 0 bases from J, the junction contained 1 base not matched to a gene. The CDR3 has 16 residues. Germline assignment: CDR1 SQVTM and CDR2 ANQGSEA. CDR3 amino acids: CSVEGGLAGSTDTQYF. CDR3 DNA: TGCAGCGTTGAAGGGGGACTAGCGGGGAGCACAGATACGCAGTATTTT.

The V call is TRBV19, the J call TRBJ1-4, with D perhaps matching TRBD1 (6 bases). The germline CDR1 and CDR2 sequences are LNHDA and SQIVND (reference sequence). The CDR3 is 15 residues long. DNA for the CDR3: TGTACCAATAGACACCGACAGGTTGCTAATGAAAAACTGTTTTTT. Its translation: CTNRHRQVANEKLFF.

By proportion, this clone is large. The J gene is TRBJ2-3, the V gene TRBV6-8; TRBD2 matches at 7 bases. Trimming took 4 bases from V and 0 from J; bases not matched to a gene: 7. The CDR3 has 16 residues. CDR1 MNHGY and CDR2 SAAAGT come from the germline V gene. CDR3: CASSSIGRTSTDTQYF. CDR3 coding DNA: TGTGCCAGCAGTTCGATCGGGAGGACCAGCACAGATACGCAGTATTTT.

This clone is termed large. The chain recombines TRBV19 with TRBJ2-1, with 10 bases aligning to TRBD2. Germline V gives CDR1 LNHDA, CDR2 SQIVND (reference sequence). J lost 10 bases, V lost 6 bases, and 12 bases had no gene match. This CDR3 contains 15 residues. This CDR3 is CASSLAASGGGEQFF. The CDR3 DNA is TGTGCCAGTAGCCTGGCGGCTAGCGGGGGCGGGGAGCAGTTCTTC.

This chain joins TRBV25-1 and TRBJ1-1; maybe TRBD1 (5 bases). V lost 3 bases, J lost 2 bases, and 13 bases lay in between. CDR3 size: 15 residues. Germline V gene sequence: CDR1 MGHDK, CDR2 SYGVNS. The CDR3 nucleotides are TGTGCCAGCAGTGAGGTCGGGGGTAGTAACACTGAAGCTTTCTTT. Its translation is CASSEVGGSNTEAFF.

This clone was observed a handful of times. The chain couples TRBV6-7 to TRBJ2-7; D gene unclear. TRBV6-7 is placed among ORFs of uncertain function. Trimming took 5 bases from V and 0 from J, leaving 8 bases between them. CDR3 length equals 13 residues. The DNA of the CDR3 is TGTGCCAGCAGTGAAGACAACTCCTACGAGCAGTACTTC. Translation: CASSEDNSYEQYF.

This CDR3 reads CASSLAGTGVITDTQYF. The CDR3 nucleotides read TGCGCCAGCAGCTTGGCCGGGACAGGGGTGATCACAGATACGCAGTATTTT. The chain couples TRBV5-1 to TRBJ2-3; TRBD1 matches at 10 bases. There are 17 residues in the CDR3. The germline V gene has CDR1 SGHRS and CDR2 YFSETQ. The trim removed 0 bases at V and 2 bases at J, leaving 6 bases unmatched.

This chain links TRBV30 with TRBJ1-5; D might be TRBD1 (6 bases). Germline V CDR1 and CDR2: GTSNPN, SVGIG (reference sequence). CDR3 length: 15 amino acids. V lost 0 bases to trimming and J lost 1 base, with 10 bases between them. CDR3 DNA: TGTGCCTGGAGTGTGGGGGGGCAAAGCAATCAGCCCCAGCATTTT. It codes for CAWSVGGQSNQPQHF.

This chain uses TRBV16 with TRBJ2-7, with D maybe TRBD2 (7 bases). CDR1 and CDR2 from the germline V gene are KGHSY and FQNENV. This CDR3 comprises 17 residues. V was trimmed by 2 bases and J by 6 bases, leaving 23 bases between them. The CDR3 DNA reads as TGTGCCAGCAGCCAACCTAGGGGGGGCGAGTCCCTACGCGAGCAGTACTTC. It translates to CASSQPRGGESLREQYF.

The V call is TRBV11-3, the J call TRBJ1-3, with 7 bases aligning to TRBD1. The J segment lost 10 bases and the V segment lost 4 bases, leaving 13 bases of the junction unmatched. Germline V gives CDR1 SGHNT, CDR2 YENEEA. The CDR3 consists of 15 residues. The CDR3 coding sequence is TGTGCCAGCAGCTCGAAGGGGGCAGGGTCAAATACCATATATTTT. Protein product: CASSSKGAGSNTIYF.

This clone was seen a few times. CDR3 loop: CASSYGDGEKLFF. In DNA form, the CDR3 reads TGTGCCAGCAGTTACGGGGACGGTGAAAAACTGTTTTTT. V is TRBV6-8 and J is TRBJ1-4; D might be TRBD1 (5 bases). This CDR3 has 13 amino acids. From germline, CDR1 is MNHGY and CDR2 SAAAGT. Trimming took off 2 bases at V and 7 bases at J, with 8 bases between the two ends.

This sequence joins TRBV30 and TRBJ2-5; weak D call: TRBD2 (5 bases). CDR1 is GTSNPN, CDR2 SVGIG, per germline (reference sequence). CDR3 length: 12 residues. V lost 1 base and J 6 bases, leaving 9 bases between the germline ends. Here the CDR3 DNA reads TGTGCCTGGAGTGCGGTAGCGCAGACCCAGTACTTC. The encoded protein is CAWSAVAQTQYF. Using reference TRBV30 and TRBJ2-5 for the parts outside the CDR3, the full variable domain is SQTIHQWPATLVQPVGSPLSLECTVEGTSNPNLYWYRQAAGRGLQLLFYSVGIGQISSEVPQNLSASRPQDRQFILSSKKLLLSDSGFYLCAWSAVAQTQYFGPGTRLLVL.

V and J are TRBV11-3 and TRBJ2-2; D may correspond to TRBD1 or TRBD2 (5 bases each). Deletions cut 4 bases from V and 2 bases from J, with 11 bases between. Germline V lookup: CDR1 SGHNT, CDR2 YENEEA. The CDR3 runs to 15 residues. CDR3 sequence (DNA): TGTGCCAGCAGCTCACCGGGACGAAACACCGGGGAGCTGTTTTTT. Protein sequence: CASSSPGRNTGELFF. The full variable domain, completed using reference TRBV11-3 and TRBJ2-2, is EAGVVQSPRYKIIEKKQPVAFWCNPISGHNTLYWYLQNLGQGPELLIRYENEEAVDDSQLPKDRFSAERLKGVDSTLKIQPAELGDSAVYLCASSSPGRNTGELFFGEGSRLTVL.

The chain joins TRBV30 to TRBJ1-1; 7 bases match TRBD1. CDR1 and CDR2 from the germline V gene are GTSNPN and SVGIG (reference sequence). The J segment lost 4 bases and the V segment lost 7 bases, leaving 9 bases of the junction unmatched. CDR3 size: 13 residues. Here the CDR3 DNA reads TGTGCCTTTGAGACAGGGTCGAGCACTGAAGCTTTCTTT. Protein sequence: CAFETGSSTEAFF.

This clone was seen a handful of times. This chain joins TRBV9 and TRBJ2-2; D gene unclear. With 6 bases removed from V and 6 bases from J, the gap between germline ends came to 12 bases. Germline-derived CDR1 and CDR2 are SGDLS and YYNGEE. The CDR3 is 13 residues long. CDR3 coding DNA: TGTGCCAGCAATGGGAATCGCCCCGGGGAGCTGTTTTTT. Its translation: CASNGNRPGELFF. The whole variable domain, filled in from reference TRBV9 and TRBJ2-2, reads DSGVTQTPKHLITATGQRVTLRCSPRSGDLSVYWYQQSLDQGLQFLIQYYNGEERAKGNILERFSAQQFPDLHSELNLSSLELGDSALYFCASNGNRPGELFFGEGSRLTVL.

This clone has a handful of counts. The gene calls are TRBV30 and TRBJ2-1; D gene ambiguous. Germline CDR1 reads GTSNPN; CDR2 reads SVGIG (reference sequence). This CDR3 is built from 14 residues. Between the trimmed V and J ends, which lost 1 base and 3 bases, there was a span of 10 bases. CDR3 DNA sequence: TGTGCCTGGAGTGACGACCACCACTACAATGAGCAGTTCTTC. This sequence encodes CAWSDDHHYNEQFF.

The chain joins TRBV18 to TRBJ1-4; the match to TRBD1 covers 8 bases. The germline V gene encodes CDR1 KGHSH and CDR2 LQKENI. V was pared by 3 bases and J by 6 bases, with 6 bases of the junction left unmatched. The CDR3 length is 15 residues. The CDR3 spells CASSPGTGPYEKLFF. CDR3 DNA: TGTGCCAGCTCACCGGGGACAGGTCCTTATGAAAAACTGTTTTTT.

This clone has only a few counts. This chain connects TRBV4-1 to TRBJ1-2, with 7 bases lining up with TRBD1. This CDR3 is 16 amino acids long. CDR1 and CDR2 (germline): MGHRA, YSYEKL. Trimming removed 1 base from V and 1 base from J; junction bases left unmatched: 6. The CDR3 is CASSQVAQGVNYGYTF. The CDR3 DNA sequence: TGCGCCAGCAGCCAAGTAGCGCAGGGGGTTAACTATGGCTACACCTTC.

This clone has just a few counts. CDR3 amino acids: CASSVTDVGANVLTF. In DNA, the CDR3 is TGTGCCAGCAGCGTAACGGACGTTGGGGCCAACGTCCTGACTTTC. The J gene is TRBJ2-6, the V gene TRBV9; no clear D. Germline V gene data show CDR1 as SGDLS and CDR2 as YYNGEE. CDR3 length: 15 residues. V lost 1 base and J lost 3, with 8 bases in between.

A remark on this clone: Compared with germline, one end of the junction differs, possibly owing to a read error. V usage is TRBV11-3 and J usage is TRBJ2-7; 9 nucleotides align to TRBD1. The germline gives CDR1 SGHNT, CDR2 YENEEA. This CDR3 region has 15 residues. This CDR3 reads CVSSLVGGQGYEQYF. DNA of the CDR3: TGTGTCAGCAGCTTGGTAGGGGGACAGGGCTACGAGCAGTATTTC.

In this sample, this clone turned up a few times. The CDR3 coding sequence is TGTGCCAGCGGAGAGACAGGGGGCGGTACGCAGTATTTT. It translates to CASGETGGGTQYF. The chain employs TRBV6-8 and TRBJ2-3, with 10 positions matching TRBD1. V gave up 8 bases and J gave up 8 bases; unmatched junction bases: 7. Germline V gene sequence: CDR1 MNHGY, CDR2 SAAAGT. There are 13 residues in the CDR3.

The rearrangement links TRBV5-1 to TRBJ2-7; a weak D match, TRBD1 (6 bases). Germline assignment: CDR1 SGHRS and CDR2 YFSETQ. The CDR3 length is 16 residues. Trimming took 5 bases from V and 7 from J, leaving 25 bases between them. CDR3 amino acids: CASRDPLRDTVGEQYF. Written as DNA, the CDR3 is TGCGCCAGCAGGGATCCTCTCCGGGACACCGTCGGGGAGCAGTACTTC. The variable domain in full, completed from reference TRBV5-1 and TRBJ2-7, reads KAGVTQTPRYLIKTRGQQVTLSCSPISGHRSVSWYQQTPGQGLQFLFEYFSETQRNKGNFPGRFSGRQFSNSRSEMNVSTLELGDSALYLCASRDPLRDTVGEQYFGPGTRLTVT.